Below are 17 T cell receptor beta chains sequenced from a single sample in a study of T cells in Graves' hyperthyroidism and ophthalmopathy. Template material for amplifying TCR beta CDR3 regions consisted of RNA transcripts. TCR CDR3 underwent first-round RT-PCR with the HTBI primer set. Each CDR3 protein gets one entry after TCRdb re-called the multiplex PCR reads with MiXCR. This sample has fewer than 900,000 distinct CDR3 sequences; 16% occur once, and the top ten carry roughly 8%. Sequencing was performed on blood. These receptors all stem from a man aged 18-30 years with Graves' hyperthyroidism.

V usage is TRBV6-1 and J usage is TRBJ1-1; 7 bases align to TRBD1. The V and J ends lost 5 bases and 0 bases, in that order; junction bases with no gene match: 6. Germline V CDR1 and CDR2: MNHNS, SASEGT. The CDR3 length is 15 residues. The CDR3 DNA reads TGTGCCAGCAGTAAGGACAGGAAAGTGAACACTGAAGCTTTCTTT. Protein sequence: CASSKDRKVNTEAFF.

The J gene is TRBJ2-4, the V gene TRBV28; 10 nucleotides agree with TRBD2. The length of the CDR3 is 15 residues. The germline V gene encodes CDR1 MDHEN and CDR2 SYDVKM. Unmatched junction bases numbered 6, after V lost 6 bases and J lost 4 bases. The CDR3 coding sequence is TGTGCCAGCAGAGCAGCGGGAGGGCCGAAAAACATTCAGTACTTC. It yields the protein CASRAAGGPKNIQYF.

J is TRBJ2-5 and V is TRBV6-2 or TRBV6-3, with 8 bases aligning to TRBD1. The CDR3 covers 15 residues. V was pared by 4 bases and J by 2 bases, with 6 bases of the junction left unmatched. The germline CDR1 and CDR2 sequences are MNHEY and SVGEGT. The CDR3 DNA reads TGTGCCAGCAGTTTCTACCGGACAGGGCAAGAGACCCAGTACTTC. Translation: CASSFYRTGQETQYF.

This clonotype appeared many times. The chain is built from TRBV7-2 and TRBJ2-5; no reliable D call. There are 13 residues in the CDR3. Deletions cut 8 bases from V and 5 bases from J, with 15 bases between. Germline V gives CDR1 SGHTA, CDR2 FQGNSA. As DNA, the CDR3 is TGTGCCAGCGCCCCGCGCGAGTGGGAGACCCAGTACTTC. Protein product: CASAPREWETQYF.

J is TRBJ2-3 and V is TRBV4-1; TRBD2 might be the D (6 bases). The ends were cut back, 1 base at V and 0 bases at J, with 11 bases in the middle. The length of the CDR3 is 16 residues. In germline, CDR1 is MGHRA, CDR2 YSYEKL. This CDR3 reads CASSQGGTPSTDTQYF. CDR3 DNA sequence: TGCGCCAGCAGCCAAGGCGGGACTCCTAGCACAGATACGCAGTATTTT.

V gene TRBV19 combines with J gene TRBJ2-2; weak D call: TRBD2 (5 bases). The CDR3 is 12 amino acids. Germline V lookup: CDR1 LNHDA, CDR2 SQIVND (reference sequence). V was clipped by 11 bases and J by 3 bases, with 10 bases between them. CDR3 protein: CALASYTGELFF. The CDR3 DNA follows: TGTGCCTTGGCTAGCTACACCGGGGAGCTGTTTTTT.

This clonotype was recorded many times. V usage is TRBV28 and J usage is TRBJ2-3, with D tentatively TRBD2 (5 bases). Germline-derived CDR1 and CDR2 are MDHEN and SYDVKM. V lost 3 bases to trimming and J lost 1 base, with 14 bases between them. The CDR3 is made up of 16 amino acids. CDR3 sequence: CASSFPFGVGTDTQYF. CDR3 nucleotide sequence: TGTGCCAGCAGTTTCCCCTTCGGGGTGGGCACAGATACGCAGTATTTT. The full variable domain, with the rest looked up from reference TRBV28 and TRBJ2-3, is DVKVTQSSRYLVKRTGEKVFLECVQDMDHENMFWYRQDPGLGLRLIYFSYDVKMKEKGDIPEGYSVSREKKERFSLILESASTNQTSMYLCASSFPFGVGTDTQYFGPGTRLTVL.

Points on this clonotype: This may come from a read error, since a much larger clone is one base off. The chain recombines TRBV7-9 with TRBJ2-7, with D unresolved. Germline CDR1 SEHNR, CDR2 FQNEAQ (reference sequence). The germline V and J ends were trimmed by 11 bases and 0 bases, with 17 bases remaining between them. The CDR3 is 14 amino acids. CDR3 region: CAGTKVVDSYEQYF. The CDR3 region has the DNA TGTGCCGGCACCAAAGTGGTGGACTCCTACGAGCAGTACTTC.

This chain links TRBV7-2 with TRBJ1-1; possibly TRBD1 for D (5 bases). The ends were cut back, 8 bases at V and 0 bases at J, with 10 bases in the middle. CDR1 is SGHTA, CDR2 FQGNSA, per germline. The CDR3 consists of 13 residues. CDR3 protein: CASRVRVNTEAFF. CDR3 DNA: TGTGCCAGCCGAGTCAGGGTGAACACTGAAGCTTTCTTT. Using reference TRBV7-2 and TRBJ1-1 for the parts outside the CDR3, the full variable domain is GAGVSQSPSNKVTEKGKDVELRCDPISGHTALYWYRQSLGQGLEFLIYFQGNSAPDKSGLPSDRFSAERTGGSVSTLTIQRTQQEDSAVYLCASRVRVNTEAFFGQGTRLTVV.

This clonotype occurred a few times. The chain links TRBV6-1 to TRBJ1-5; no clear D. The CDR3 has 14 amino acids. Deletions cut 7 bases from V and 0 bases from J, with 10 bases between. The germline CDR1 and CDR2 sequences are MNHNS and SASEGT. CDR3 sequence: CASNAQYSNQPQHF. The DNA for the CDR3 is TGTGCCAGCAATGCTCAATATAGCAATCAGCCCCAGCATTTT.

This clonotype was detected only a few times. The CDR3 spells CASSRTGARNTIYF. For the CDR3, the DNA is TGTGCCAGCAGCAGGACAGGGGCCCGAAACACCATATATTTT. The rearrangement joins TRBV27 to TRBJ1-3; 9 positions match TRBD1. The CDR3 is made up of 14 amino acids. CDR1 and CDR2 from the germline V gene are MNHEY and SMNVEV (reference sequence). V was pared by 6 bases and J by 5 bases, with 5 bases of the junction left unmatched.

This chain uses TRBV27 with TRBJ2-1, with D perhaps matching TRBD1 (6 bases). The CDR3 is 16 residues long. V was pared by 6 bases and J by 0 bases, with 15 bases between. CDR1 MNHEY and CDR2 SMNVEV come from the germline V gene (reference sequence). CDR3 DNA sequence: TGTGCCAGCAGCCGAGGACAGTTCTTCTCCTACAATGAGCAGTTCTTC. Residues: CASSRGQFFSYNEQFF.

This clonotype has just a few counts. V and J are TRBV19 and TRBJ1-3; TRBD1 agrees at 8 bases. Germline loops: CDR1 LNHDA, CDR2 SQIVND (reference sequence). Losses at the gene ends were 6 bases for V and 0 bases for J; bases not matched to a gene: 7. This CDR3 comprises 16 residues. The CDR3 loop reads CASRQYRGYSGNTIYF. CDR3 sequence (DNA): TGTGCCAGTAGACAGTACAGGGGGTACTCTGGAAACACCATATATTTT.

The V gene is TRBV12-5, the J gene TRBJ2-3; D unclear. This CDR3 has 13 residues. Trimming pared 6 bases from V and 3 bases from J, leaving 10 bases between. Germline loops: CDR1 LGHNT, CDR2 FRNRAP. The CDR3 loop reads CASGHGPTDTQYF. The DNA for the CDR3 is TGTGCTAGTGGCCACGGACCAACAGATACGCAGTATTTT.

This clonotype has ten or more counts. The rearrangement links TRBV11-3 to TRBJ2-2; 13 bases map to TRBD2. CDR3 size: 16 residues. Germline V gene sequence: CDR1 SGHNT, CDR2 YENEEA. V trimming: 1 base; J trimming: 7 bases; junction bases outside the gene matches: 3. The CDR3 nucleotides are TGTGCCAGCAGCTTAGGGGGACTAGCGGGACGCGGGGAGCTGTTTTTT. Translating gives CASSLGGLAGRGELFF.

This clonotype was counted many times. The CDR3 DNA sequence: TGTGCCAGCAGTCCCCCGGGATTATACAATGAGCAGTTCTTC. Its translation is CASSPPGLYNEQFF. The chain links TRBV12-3 or TRBV12-4 to TRBJ2-1; D might be TRBD2 (5 bases). The CDR3 consists of 14 residues. The ends were cut back, 5 bases at V and 4 bases at J, with 12 bases in the middle.

This clonotype was seen repeatedly, ten times or more. The V call is TRBV7-9, the J call TRBJ2-1; 13 positions agree with TRBD2. This CDR3 has 17 amino acids. Germline CDR1 SEHNR, CDR2 FQNEAQ (reference sequence). Germline trimming cut 3 bases from V and 10 bases from J; bases unmatched to any gene: 12. The CDR3, as DNA: TGTGCCAGCAGCTTGAAATCCGGGACTAGCGGGAAAAAAGAGCAGTTCTTC. Residues: CASSLKSGTSGKKEQFF.